This T cell receptor (beta chain) came from a study of blood T cells in healthy people across ages. Together with a sample-barcoded 5' primer, a J-beta primer mix was included in a second PCR lasting 7 to 11 cycles. Researchers report that each sample yielded at least 2.5 million CDR3-containing paired-end reads. TCRdb reprocessed the 5' RACE reads via MiXCR and lists one record per CDR3 protein. Here the sample spans about 1.1 million distinct CDR3 sequences, less than 45% being singletons. V lost 3 bases and J lost 7, with 10 bases in between. The germline gives CDR1 DFQATT, CDR2 SNEGSKA (reference sequence). The CDR3 is 12 residues long. As regards this clonotype: Its antigen remains unknown.

Donation came from healthy Caucasian individuals in Russia who were aged about 6 to 90. Roughly 10 milliliters of peripheral blood were drawn from each donor. Overall study results and limits: There was a strong correlation between TCR beta diversity and naive T cell percentage.

This chain joins TRBV20-1 and TRBJ2-1; D remains unclear. Sequencing was performed on blood. This TCR derives from a man between 18 and 29 years old in good health. The CDR3: CSASDGRNEQFF. The DNA of the CDR3 is TGCAGTGCTAGTGATGGTAGGAATGAGCAGTTCTTC.